The 16 T cell receptor beta chains given below trace back to one sample, sequenced in a study of metastatic and nonmetastatic thyroid tumors. TCRdb called clones again from the PCR reads with MiXCR. The repertoire holds about 22,000 clones, with 15% to 20% as singletons. Each patient went into thyroid surgery without having received any treatment. Specimen: adjacent normal tissue. These receptors all stem from a male donor with papillary thyroid cancer or a benign thyroid nodule (not recorded which). Some clones in this sample may be carry-over from other donors' samples.

This clone was picked up a small number of times. One base away lies a much larger clone, so this may be a sequencing read error. This sequence joins TRBV9 and TRBJ2-1; D uncertain. Trimming shortened V by 3 bases and J by 7 bases, and 5 bases separated the two germline ends. The germline V gene has CDR1 SGDLS and CDR2 YYNGEE. CDR3 length: 11 amino acids. The CDR3 region is CASSAVNEQFF. Written as DNA, the CDR3 is TGTGCCAGCAGCGCCGTGAATGAGCAGTTCTTC.

This clone was counted at least ten times. Other DNA variants within this sample encode the same CDR3. The V gene is TRBV19, the J gene TRBJ2-5; D tentatively fits TRBD1 or TRBD2 (5 bases each). The CDR3 spans 14 residues. Looked up from germline, CDR1 is LNHDA and CDR2 is SQIVND (reference sequence). Trimming pared 6 bases from V and 2 bases from J, leaving 13 bases between. The CDR3 loop reads CASSLQGEQETQYF. The CDR3 nucleotides read TGTGCCAGTAGCCTTCAGGGAGAGCAAGAGACCCAGTACTTC.

This clone was recorded many times. The rearrangement uses TRBV20-1 and TRBJ2-1, with 10 nucleotides matching TRBD1. The V segment lost 5 bases and the J segment 4 bases; nucleotides outside the gene matches: 2. Germline loops: CDR1 DFQATT, CDR2 SNEGSKA (reference sequence). This CDR3 is built from 13 residues. This CDR3 reads CSAPGQGYNEQFF. DNA of the CDR3: TGCAGTGCTCCGGGACAGGGGTACAATGAGCAGTTCTTC.

This clone was counted at least ten times. The gene calls are TRBV3-1 and TRBJ1-1; D gene unclear. Trimming cost V 3 bases and J 7 bases, with 9 bases left between them. CDR1 LGHDT and CDR2 YNNKEL come from the germline V gene (reference sequence). CDR3 size: 12 residues. For the CDR3, the DNA is TGTGCCAGCAGCCAGGGTAGCGGTGAAGCTTTCTTT. It specifies CASSQGSGEAFF.

The rearrangement joins TRBV7-3 to TRBJ2-5, with 11 nucleotides matching TRBD2. Trimming cost V 5 bases and J 4 bases; bases outside gene matches: 21. This CDR3 has 20 residues. Looked up from germline, CDR1 is SGHTA and CDR2 is FQGTGA. The CDR3 protein is CASSLQGGVAGGPGGETQYF. DNA for the CDR3: TGTGCCAGCAGCCTCCAGGGTGGAGTAGCGGGAGGGCCCGGTGGAGAGACCCAGTACTTC.

This clone qualifies as medium-sized. This CDR3 is also generated by other DNA sequences in the sample. The chain recombines TRBV6-1 with TRBJ2-2, with 8 nucleotides matching TRBD2. CDR1 and CDR2 from the germline V gene are MNHNS and SASEGT. This CDR3 spans 15 amino acids. Germline trimming cut 7 bases from V and 4 bases from J; bases unmatched to any gene: 8. Here the CDR3 DNA reads TGTGCCAGCATCGTCGGGGGGGCAAGCACCGGGGAGCTGTTTTTT. This sequence encodes CASIVGGASTGELFF.

By proportion, this clone is medium-sized. The CDR3, as DNA: TGTGCCAGCAAGGGGGGGGGCCTCCTTGGCTACACCTTC. This sequence encodes CASKGGGLLGYTF. The chain couples TRBV28 to TRBJ1-2; tentative D call: TRBD1 (6 bases). Germline CDR1 and CDR2: MDHEN and SYDVKM. V gave up 7 bases and J gave up 7 bases, with 16 bases separating them. The CDR3 has 13 amino acids.

This clone was found a few times. The rearrangement joins TRBV11-1 to TRBJ1-1; tentative D call: TRBD1 (5 bases). CDR3 size: 16 residues. V lost 6 bases, J lost 5 bases, and 22 bases lay in between. The germline V gene has CDR1 SGHAT and CDR2 FQDESV (reference sequence). CDR3: CASRWGEVTFGTEAFF. In DNA form, the CDR3 reads TGTGCCAGCAGGTGGGGGGAAGTCACTTTTGGGACTGAAGCTTTCTTT. The variable domain in full, completed from reference TRBV11-1 and TRBJ1-1, reads EAEVAQSPRYKITEKSQAVAFWCDPISGHATLYWYRQILGQGPELLVQFQDESVVDDSQLPKDRFSAERLKGVDSTLKIQPAELGDSAMYLCASRWGEVTFGTEAFFGQGTRLTVV.

By frequency in the sample, this clone is medium-sized (0.01 to 0.1%). The rearrangement uses TRBV27 and TRBJ2-7; the D gene is possibly TRBD1 (5 bases). This CDR3 has 16 residues. Germline lookup yields CDR1 MNHEY and CDR2 SMNVEV (reference sequence). V was shortened by 6 bases and J by 0 bases, with 18 bases between the two germline ends. CDR3 DNA sequence: TGTGCCAGCAGCCCAGACAGCCCCCGAAGCTCCTACGAGCAGTACTTC. Amino acid sequence: CASSPDSPRSSYEQYF.

As regards this clone: The junction departs from germline at one end; a sequencing error may be responsible. The chain carries TRBV5-1 and TRBJ2-6, with a possible D match to TRBD2 (7 bases). In germline, CDR1 is SGHRS, CDR2 YFSETQ. This CDR3 has 15 amino acids. The CDR3 DNA reads TGCGCCAGCAAACAGGGAGGGCCTGGGGCCAACTTCCTGACTTTC. It yields the protein CASKQGGPGANFLTF.

This clone was recorded at least ten times. The J gene is TRBJ1-5, the V gene TRBV5-1, with D unresolved. The CDR3 length is 15 residues. Germline V gene lookup returns CDR1 SGHRS and CDR2 YFSETQ. V lost 4 bases and J lost 1, with 12 bases in between. CDR3 in amino acids: CASSATTGSNQPQHF. The CDR3 DNA reads TGCGCCAGCAGCGCCACGACCGGGAGCAATCAGCCCCAGCATTTT.

There are a few counts of this clone. The chain is built from TRBV27 and TRBJ1-2; D remains unclear. V was trimmed by 8 bases and J by 2 bases, leaving 15 bases between them. Germline-derived CDR1 and CDR2 are MNHEY and SMNVEV (reference sequence). CDR3 size: 14 residues. The CDR3 nucleotides are TGTGCCAGCGGCCGTGCTAACCCCAACTATGGCTACACCTTC. Protein product: CASGRANPNYGYTF.

Ten or more counts support this clone. J is TRBJ1-1 and V is TRBV3-1; no clear D. The CDR3 contains 13 residues. The germline CDR1 and CDR2 sequences are LGHDT and YNNKEL (reference sequence). Trimming shortened V by 4 bases and J by 2 bases, and 8 bases separated the two germline ends. The CDR3, as DNA: TGTGCCAGCAGCCTGACAAGTAACACTGAAGCTTTCTTT. Translating it yields CASSLTSNTEAFF.

This clone was recorded many times. This chain connects TRBV10-3 to TRBJ1-5; D is undetermined. The CDR3 contains 13 residues. The germline V gene has CDR1 ENHRY and CDR2 SYGVKD. Deletions cut 3 bases from V and 0 bases from J, with 3 bases between. The CDR3 here is CAISEHSNQPQHF. DNA for the CDR3: TGTGCCATCAGTGAACATAGCAATCAGCCCCAGCATTTT.

Comments on this clone: The conserved final phenylalanine or tryptophan is absent from the CDR3, which likely points to a read error. J is TRBJ1-1 and V is TRBV5-6; D uncertain. The CDR3 consists of 14 residues. V lost 3 bases and J lost 3, with 12 bases in between. Germline loops: CDR1 SGHDT, CDR2 YYEEEE. CDR3: CASSWAYGDTEAFL. The CDR3 bases are TGTGCCAGCAGCTGGGCTTATGGGGACACTGAAGCTTTCCTT.

This clone was observed at least ten times. The genes are TRBV9 and TRBJ2-1; D gene unclear. V was shortened by 3 bases and J by 6 bases, with 10 bases between the two germline ends. Germline CDR1 SGDLS, CDR2 YYNGEE. The CDR3 contains 13 residues. The CDR3 region has the DNA TGTGCCAGCAGCGCCTCCTGGAGCAATGAGCAGTTCTTC. This sequence encodes CASSASWSNEQFF.